Reported below is one TCR beta chain. The data derive from a study of blood T cells in healthy people across ages. V lost 2 bases to trimming and J lost 1 base; unmatched junction nucleotides: 5. Germline loops: CDR1 DFQATT, CDR2 SNEGSKA (reference sequence). The CDR3 length is 15 residues. Next came a second PCR, run for about 7 to 11 cycles, which used a sample-barcoded 5' primer along with a J-beta primer mix. All cDNA molecules were each tagged by a template-switch adaptor with 12 random nucleotides. TCRdb ran MiXCR on the 5' RACE reads and lists one entry per CDR3 protein. The table has about a million distinct CDR3 sequences, around 46% seen once.

Input material: blood. The chain links TRBV20-1 to TRBJ2-1; 7 bases match TRBD2. The sequence came from a man aged 25-40 years in good health. The CDR3 DNA follows: TGCAGTGCTAGAATTTGGACTAGTTCCTACAATGAGCAGTTCTTC. Protein: CSARIWTSSYNEQFF.